The source of this T cell receptor beta chain is a study of Ad26.COV2.S vaccination and SARS-CoV-2 variants. Across the whole study: Enrolled in COV1001, the donor was in the Ad26.COV2.S trial arm, which received the vaccine.

Assay: immunoSEQ multiplex PCR; the TCRdb copy retains only in-frame clones and omits some. The sample lists about 440,000 clones, less than 95% seen once, with around 4.2% in the top ten. Treatment indicated: approximately 18 received Ad26.COV2.S at low or high dose, single or two shots; several received placebo; per-sample allocation not given. Repertoires come from day 63 after the first vaccine or placebo injection. An Ad26 vector was used to express Wuhan-strain SARS-CoV-2 spike as the vaccine. The V segment lost 2 bases and the J segment 11 bases; nucleotides outside the gene matches: 5. The CDR3 consists of 13 residues. Germline V lookup: CDR1 WSHSY, CDR2 SAAADI.

The clonotype comes from a person aged 18-65 years who received the Ad26.COV2.S COVID-19 vaccine or a placebo. The starting material was peripheral blood, obtained in a trial of Ad26.COV2.S vaccine versus placebo. The chain is built from TRBV10-2 and TRBJ1-1, with 10 nucleotides matching TRBD1. The DNA of the CDR3 is TGCGCCAGCAGTGAGCCGGACAGGGGGTTTGCTTTCTTT. It yields the protein CASSEPDRGFAFF.